This entry concerns a single T cell receptor beta chain. The target of this receptor is not known. No base quality values were provided; no much bigger clone lies one nucleotide off. Synthetic TCR analog templates were spiked into each PCR so that absolute template abundance could be estimated from read counts. Using the immunoSEQ assay, TCRbeta CDR3 regions were amplified from genomic DNA with bias-controlled V and J gene primers. Rearranged TCRbeta segments were sequenced at approximately 20X coverage. The original methods were these. Sequencing errors were corrected by clustering and CDR3s were annotated against IMGT to assign V, D and J genes. Downstream analyses used only productive TCRbeta rearrangements and left out out-of-frame or stop-codon sequences. Clonality was computed as one minus Shannon entropy normalized by the log of the number of unique productive sequences. Fisher's exact test with Benjamini-Hochberg correction, at a threshold of adjusted p below 0.01, was used to find clones that differed between time points or between blood and tumor. TCRdb re-hosts the immuneACCESS table, in-frame sequences only. Its copies lack some clones; in the studies checked, an unresolved V gene accounts for under half of them, and the cause for the rest is not known. Clonal size and the V and J genes are those of that table, whereas D and trimming came from the DNA. This sample is represented by 70,000 to 75,000 clones; 70% to 90% of them were singletons. The leading ten clones occupy approximately 3.5% of the sample.

This sample is part of a study of PD-L1 blockade in urothelial cancer (TCRdb year 2017). Regarding the study in general: All patients started therapy in about 2014 and received atezolizumab 1,200 mg intravenously every 3 weeks. An ECOG performance status of 0 or 1 was recorded for the patients, and 0 to 3 prior chemotherapy regimens had been received by the patients. Blood samples were analyzed 3 weeks after the start of treatment (second dose) and 6 weeks after the start of treatment. In the same patients, pretreatment tumors underwent whole exome sequencing and RNA sequencing in addition to TCR sequencing. A median of roughly 140,000 T cells and tens of thousands of unique TCRs was obtained from blood samples, and a median clonality of about 0.08 was observed. An exploratory multi-omic analysis was conducted of the somatic, immune and clinical correlates of response to PD-L1 blockade with atezolizumab in urothelial cancer. About nine tenths of the roughly 29 patients were males with bladder-origin urothelial cancer, and about 60% of the roughly 30 reported a prior smoking history. TCR sequencing covered pretreatment tumor samples and matched, serially collected peripheral blood taken before and after atezolizumab treatment. Pretreatment blood TCR-seq was available for about 28 patients, at least one posttreatment blood collection was obtained for some 24 patients, and tumor TCR-seq was available for some 24 patients. Durable clinical benefit was achieved by nine patients but not by the remaining 20. Durable clinical benefit was defined as progression-free survival longer than 6 months, and TCR features were also tested against progression-free and overall survival. Overall study outcomes, separate from this receptor: Improved progression-free and overall survival was found to be associated with pretreatment peripheral blood TCR clonality below the median. At 3 weeks after the start of treatment, tumor-associated TCR clones in peripheral blood had expanded more in patients with durable benefit (n ≈ 22, p = 0.022). Because the sample size was small (n of about 30) and many of the analyses were exploratory, the results are meant to be hypothesis-generating.

A cohort of more than 25 patients with locally advanced or metastatic urothelial carcinoma, treated at Memorial Sloan Kettering on a trial protocol, was included. Peripheral blood mononuclear cells were collected pretreatment and during treatment, with between 1 and 8 total time points obtained per patient. The Qiagen DNeasy Blood extraction kit was used to purify genomic DNA from total PBMCs and tumor samples. PBMCs were collected pretreatment and during treatment and were isolated and stored as previously described. CDR1 is given as MNHEY and CDR2 as SVGAGI, both from the germline V gene. Reading from cysteine to phenylalanine, the CDR3 counts 15 amino acids. The read is trimmed to its CDR3 DNA, 45 bases read in frame from base 1. Germline trimming: 4 bases from V, 4 bases from J; junction bases outside gene matches: 5.

This clonotype was obtained from a man aged 55-75 years with urothelial cancer. This chain is built from TRBV6-5 and TRBJ1-5, with 9 bases in between that match TRBD1. Sample: PBMCs, taken around atezolizumab (anti-PD-L1) treatment. The DNA is TGTGCCAGCAGTTTAACCGGGACAGGGAATCAGCCCCAGCATTTT. Protein translation: CASSLTGTGNQPQHF.